This T cell receptor beta chain was recovered during a study of molecular identifiers for immune sequencing clone quantification. Points from the study as a whole: Spiked Jurkat TCR RNA equivalent to one cell was reportedly detectable in one million naive cells. The share of molecules held by clones above 20 RNA copies was over 98% in effector cells and under 1% in naive cells. Highly expanded clone sizes could be underestimated by identical TCR molecules sharing a barcode.

This CDR3 spans 13 amino acids. V lost 1 base and J lost 7, with 8 bases in between. TCRdb independently ran MiXCR on the PCR reads; one entry per CDR3 protein. The sample has about 36,000 distinct CDR3 sequences; around a sixth are singletons. Naive CD8 T cells were sorted as CD8+CD4-CCR7+CD45RA+. In its sample, this clonotype was seen many times. Its antigen is unidentified. The chain combines TRBV12-3 or TRBV12-4 with TRBJ1-5; D uncertain. Specimen: naive CD8+ T cells from blood, with Jurkat cell RNA spiked in. Subset defined: FACS-sorted CD8+CD4-CCR7+CD45RA+ naive T cells. The TCR was taken from a human donor in good health. Some libraries in this study had Jurkat cell RNA spiked in. In nucleotides, the CDR3 is TGTGCCAGCAGTTTAGGGGTTGGCCAGCCCCAGCATTTT. The encoded protein is CASSLGVGQPQHF.